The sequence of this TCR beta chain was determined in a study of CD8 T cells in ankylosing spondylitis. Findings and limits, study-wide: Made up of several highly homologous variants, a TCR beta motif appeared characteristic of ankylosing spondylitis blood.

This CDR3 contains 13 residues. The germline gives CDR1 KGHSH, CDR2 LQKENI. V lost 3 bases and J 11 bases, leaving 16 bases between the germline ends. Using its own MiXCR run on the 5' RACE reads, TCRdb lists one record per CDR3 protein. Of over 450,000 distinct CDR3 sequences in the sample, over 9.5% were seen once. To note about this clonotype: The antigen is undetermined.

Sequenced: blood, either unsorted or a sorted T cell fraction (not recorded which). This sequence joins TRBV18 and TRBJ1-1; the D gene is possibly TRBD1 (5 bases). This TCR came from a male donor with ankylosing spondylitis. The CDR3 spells CASSPRTIPEAFF. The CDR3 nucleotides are TGTGCCAGCTCACCTCGGACAATCCCGGAGGCTTTCTTT.